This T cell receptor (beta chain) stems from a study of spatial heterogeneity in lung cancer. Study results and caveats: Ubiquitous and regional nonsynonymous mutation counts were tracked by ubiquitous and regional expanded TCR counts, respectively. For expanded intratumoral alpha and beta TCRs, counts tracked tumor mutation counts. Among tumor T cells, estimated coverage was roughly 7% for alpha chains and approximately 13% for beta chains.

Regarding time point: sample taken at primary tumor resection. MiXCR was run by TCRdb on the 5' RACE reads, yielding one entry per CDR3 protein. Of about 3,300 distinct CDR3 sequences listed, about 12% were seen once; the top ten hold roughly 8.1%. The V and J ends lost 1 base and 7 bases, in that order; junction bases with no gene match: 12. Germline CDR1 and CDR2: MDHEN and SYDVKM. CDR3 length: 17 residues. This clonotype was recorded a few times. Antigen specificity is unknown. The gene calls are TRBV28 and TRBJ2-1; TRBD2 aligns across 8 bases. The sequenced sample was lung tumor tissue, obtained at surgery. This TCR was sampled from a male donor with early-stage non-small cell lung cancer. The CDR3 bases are TGTGCCAGCAGTTTATTCCGACGGGGGGGCGGGAAAAATGAGCAGTTCTTC. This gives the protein CASSLFRRGGGKNEQFF.